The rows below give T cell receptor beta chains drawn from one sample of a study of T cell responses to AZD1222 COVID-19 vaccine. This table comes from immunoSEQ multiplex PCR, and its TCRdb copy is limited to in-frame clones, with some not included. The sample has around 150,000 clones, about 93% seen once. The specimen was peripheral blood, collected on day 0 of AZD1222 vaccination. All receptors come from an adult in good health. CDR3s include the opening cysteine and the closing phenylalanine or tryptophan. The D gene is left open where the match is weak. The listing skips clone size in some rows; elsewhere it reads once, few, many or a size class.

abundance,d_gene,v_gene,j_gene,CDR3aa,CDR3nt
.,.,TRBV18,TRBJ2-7,CASSPGDEQYF,TGTGCCAGCTCACCCGGGGACGAGCAGTACTTC
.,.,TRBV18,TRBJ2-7,CASSPQAWTYEQYF,TGTGCCAGCTCACCACAAGCCTGGACCTACGAGCAGTACTTC
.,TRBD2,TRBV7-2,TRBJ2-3,CASSQLAGLSTDTQYF,TGTGCCAGCAGCCAACTAGCGGGACTTAGCACAGATACGCAGTATTTT
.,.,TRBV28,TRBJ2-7,CASMGTGSYEQYF,TGTGCCAGCATGGGTACGGGGTCCTACGAGCAGTACTTC
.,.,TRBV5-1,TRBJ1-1,CASSPRKTGLNTEAFF,TGCGCCAGCAGCCCGAGGAAGACAGGCCTGAACACTGAAGCTTTCTTT
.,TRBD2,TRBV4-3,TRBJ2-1,CASSQEPSGSSYNEQFF,TGCGCCAGCAGCCAAGAGCCTAGCGGAAGCTCCTACAATGAGCAGTTCTTC
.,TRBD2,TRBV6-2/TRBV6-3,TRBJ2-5,CASSLSGSQTQYF,TGTGCCAGCAGCCTCAGCGGGAGTCAGACCCAGTACTTC
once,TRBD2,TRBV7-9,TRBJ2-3,CASTTSGSGRDTQYF,TGTGCCAGCACCACTAGCGGGAGCGGCAGGGATACGCAGTATTTT
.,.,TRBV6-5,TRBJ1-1,CASSQGQYLNTEAFF,TGTGCCAGCAGCCAAGGACAGTATTTGAACACTGAAGCTTTCTTT
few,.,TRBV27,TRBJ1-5,CASSLSRAGNQPQHF,TGTGCCAGCAGTTTATCGAGGGCAGGGAATCAGCCCCAGCATTTT
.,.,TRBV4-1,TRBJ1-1,CASLGGTEAFF,TGCGCCAGCCTGGGCGGCACTGAAGCTTTCTTT
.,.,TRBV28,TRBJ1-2,CASSSTADYGYTF,TGTGCCAGCAGTTCGACAGCCGACTATGGCTACACCTTC
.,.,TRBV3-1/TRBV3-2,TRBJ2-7,CASSPSLRRSYEQYF,TGTGCCAGCAGCCCGTCCCTACGGCGCTCCTACGAGCAGTACTTC
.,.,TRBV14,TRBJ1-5,CPGGGRWRASINQPQHF,TGTCCCGGGGGCGGGAGATGGAGGGCCTCCATCAATCAGCCCCAGCATTTT
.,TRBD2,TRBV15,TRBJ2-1,CATSRDTGRVSNEQFF,TGTGCCACCAGCAGAGATACGGGGAGGGTAAGCAATGAGCAGTTCTTC
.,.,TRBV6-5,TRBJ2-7,CASSSRPGPPFEQYF,TGTGCCAGCAGTTCCCGGCCGGGCCCTCCTTTCGAGCAGTACTTC
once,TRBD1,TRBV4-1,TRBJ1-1,CASSHNVGGTTEAFF,TGCGCCAGCAGCCACAATGTAGGGGGCACCACTGAAGCTTTCTTT
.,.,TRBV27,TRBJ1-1,CASSLSVDRKGKAFF,TGTGCCAGCAGTTTATCGGTAGACAGGAAGGGTAAAGCTTTCTTT
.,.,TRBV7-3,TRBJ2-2,CASSLSRNTGELFF,TGTGCCAGCAGCTTATCCCGGAACACCGGGGAGCTGTTTTTT
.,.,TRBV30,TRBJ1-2,CAWHPGGAGPYGYTF,TGTGCCTGGCACCCAGGAGGGGCAGGGCCCTATGGCTACACCTTC
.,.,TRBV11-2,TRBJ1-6,CASSKVGAGVLRYNSPLHF,TGTGCCAGCAGCAAAGTCGGGGCAGGGGTCCTCCGCTATAATTCACCCCTCCACTTT
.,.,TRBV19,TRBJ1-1,CASILNPGGMNTEAFF,TGTGCCAGTATCCTCAACCCGGGGGGTATGAACACTGAAGCTTTCTTT
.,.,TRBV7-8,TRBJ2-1,CASGPRGNEQFF,TGTGCCAGCGGCCCGCGGGGCAATGAGCAGTTCTTC
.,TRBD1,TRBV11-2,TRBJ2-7,CASSPDRGFEQYF,TGTGCCAGCAGCCCCGACAGGGGATTTGAGCAGTACTTC
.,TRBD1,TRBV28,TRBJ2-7,CASGGAGTGTYEQYF,TGTGCCAGCGGAGGGGCAGGGACAGGCACCTACGAGCAGTACTTC
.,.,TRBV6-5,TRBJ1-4,CASSYPDREKLFF,TGTGCCAGCAGTTACCCCGACAGGGAAAAACTGTTTTTT
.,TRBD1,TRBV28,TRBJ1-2,CASSLGRGRRGGYTF,TGTGCCAGCAGTTTAGGCAGGGGGCGCCGAGGGGGCTACACCTTC